Listed here is a single T cell receptor (beta chain). Its antigen is unknown. The sample originates from a study of pediatric ulcerative colitis. Study-level points and caveats: All ulcerative colitis patients, but no controls, carried a couple of rectal clonotypes. Rectal repertoires separated controls, mild-moderate and acute severe colitis. Some T cells in rectal biopsies may come from blood, especially with overt colitis. Compared with controls, ulcerative colitis showed greater blood-rectum clone sharing.

One to two pinch biopsies were taken from the rectum during colonoscopy. Libraries were prepared by immunoSEQ multiplex PCR; TCRdb keeps only in-frame clonotypes and omits some of them. The sample lists tens of thousands of clones, about 81% seen once, with 0.85% to 1.3% in the top ten. V shed 4 bases and J shed 8 bases, with 26 bases lying between them. The CDR3 spans 17 residues. In germline, CDR1 is MGHRA, CDR2 YSYEKL. Sequenced input: gut tissue. The gene calls are TRBV4-1 and TRBJ1-2, with unresolved D. The clonotype was recovered from a boy between 5 and 17 years old with mild ulcerative colitis. The CDR3 reads CASSPIVTARRSVGYTF. The CDR3 DNA reads as TGCGCCAGCAGCCCCATAGTGACGGCCAGGAGGTCGGTCGGCTACACCTTC.